This T cell receptor beta chain is drawn from a study of blood T cell repertoires in COVID-19. Germline trimming cut 1 base from V and 5 bases from J; bases unmatched to any gene: 4. This CDR3 contains 14 residues. Looked up from germline, CDR1 is LGHNA and CDR2 is YSLEER. Some clones are missing from TCRdb's copy, which holds only in-frame ones; the method was immunoSEQ multiplex PCR. Of 150,000 to 200,000 clones in the sample, approximately 87% were seen once. This chain links TRBV4-3 with TRBJ2-5; 7 bases fit TRBD1. The sequence was obtained from a woman aged 45-60 years who had recovered from COVID-19. The sequencing sample was made of PBMCs or T cells enriched from blood (not recorded which). CDR3 DNA sequence: TGCGCCAGCAGCCAAGGACAGGGAAATGAGACCCAGTACTTC. Translation gives CASSQGQGNETQYF.